These 3 T cell receptor beta chains share one sample of origin, sequenced in a study of response to subunit inactivated influenza vaccine. TCRdb reanalysed the RT-PCR reads using MiXCR and keeps one entry per CDR3 protein. This table holds 500,000 to 750,000 distinct CDR3 sequences, about 15% found once. Material: PBMCs from blood, obtained roughly 12 days after vaccination. Receptors were obtained from a man between 45 and 60 years old who received an inactivated influenza vaccine.

CDR3 protein: CASSRDQGGEKLFF. CDR3 bases: TGCGCCAGCAGCCGGGACCAGGGCGGGGAAAAACTGTTTTTT. This chain uses TRBV4-3 with TRBJ1-4; D might be TRBD1 (5 bases). CDR1 is LGHNA, CDR2 YSLEER, per germline. V dropped 4 bases and J dropped 8 bases, with 14 bases sitting between them. CDR3 length: 14 residues.

In this sample, this clonotype turned up a few times. The chain links TRBV2 to TRBJ1-1; D gene uncertain. Between the trimmed V and J ends, which lost 6 bases and 0 bases, there was a span of 8 bases. CDR1 and CDR2 (germline): SNHLY, FYNNEI. This CDR3 is 13 amino acids long. CDR3: CASSGEMNTEAFF. The CDR3 nucleotides are TGTGCCAGCAGCGGAGAAATGAACACTGAAGCTTTCTTT.

This clonotype has a handful of counts. A much larger clone lies one base from this, so it may be a read error. This sequence joins TRBV7-9 and TRBJ1-2; the D is unclear. The V end lost 1 base, the J end lost 4 bases, and 4 bases lay between the germline ends. This CDR3 contains 12 residues. Germline CDR1 and CDR2: SEHNR and FQNEAQ (reference sequence). The CDR3 region is CASSLGIYGYTF. CDR3 sequence (DNA): TGTGCCAGCAGCTTAGGGATCTATGGCTACACCTTC. The variable domain in full, completed from reference TRBV7-9 and TRBJ1-2, reads DTGVSQNPRHKITKRGQNVTFRCDPISEHNRLYWYRQTLGQGPEFLTYFQNEAQLEKSRLLSDRFSAERPKGSFSTLEIQRTEQGDSAMYLCASSLGIYGYTFGSGTRLTVV.